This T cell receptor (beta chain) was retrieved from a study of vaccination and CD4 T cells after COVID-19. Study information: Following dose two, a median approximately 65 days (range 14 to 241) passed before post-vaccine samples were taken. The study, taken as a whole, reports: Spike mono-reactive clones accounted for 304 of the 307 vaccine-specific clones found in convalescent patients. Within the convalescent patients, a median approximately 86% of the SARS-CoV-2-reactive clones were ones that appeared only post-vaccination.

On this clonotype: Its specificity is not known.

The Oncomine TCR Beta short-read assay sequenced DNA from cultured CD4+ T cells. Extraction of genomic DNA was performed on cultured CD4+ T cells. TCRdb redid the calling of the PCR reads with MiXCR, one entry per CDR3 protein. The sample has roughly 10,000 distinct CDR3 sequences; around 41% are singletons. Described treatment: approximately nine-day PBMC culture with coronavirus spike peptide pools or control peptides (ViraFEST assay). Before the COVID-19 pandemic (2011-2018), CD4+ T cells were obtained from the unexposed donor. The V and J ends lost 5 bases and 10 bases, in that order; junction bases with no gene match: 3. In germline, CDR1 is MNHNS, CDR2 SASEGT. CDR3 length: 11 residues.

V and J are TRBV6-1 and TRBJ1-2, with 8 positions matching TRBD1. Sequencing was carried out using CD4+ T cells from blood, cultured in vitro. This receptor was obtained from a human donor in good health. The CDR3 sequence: CASSQDRAYTF. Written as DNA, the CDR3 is TGTGCCAGCAGTCAGGACAGGGCCTACACCTTC.